The entry that follows covers one TCR beta chain sequence. The data were taken from a study of regulatory T cells in long-lasting Graves disease. To make TCR beta libraries, researchers used iRepertoire HTBI primers and Arm-PCR of CDR3 regions. MiXCR, run by TCRdb on the multiplex PCR reads, gives a single entry per CDR3 protein. This table holds 350,000 to 500,000 distinct CDR3 sequences, 12% to 15% found once. The time point denotes: newly diagnosed GD, antithyroid drugs for less than 3 months. RNA extracted from PBMCs served as the sequencing template. Unmatched junction bases numbered 3, after V lost 3 bases and J lost 8 bases. The CDR3 sequence is 15 residues long. In addition, the sample was reused for a study of T cells in Graves' hyperthyroidism and ophthalmopathy.

The chain uses TRBV12-3 or TRBV12-4 and TRBJ2-1; 14 nucleotides match TRBD2. Sequenced material: peripheral blood mononuclear cells (PBMCs), taken at new diagnosis, from a patient treated with antithyroid drugs. The source of this sequence is a woman between 50 and 59 years old with Graves disease. The CDR3 nucleotides read TGTGCCAGCAGTTTCGGGGGACTAGCGGGAGATGAGCAGTTCTTC. It codes for CASSFGGLAGDEQFF.